This T cell receptor beta chain was captured by sequencing in a study of vaccination effects on CD4 cells after COVID-19 (dated by TCRdb to the early 2020s). Concerning the study at large: Each participant received two doses of an mRNA SARS-CoV-2 vaccine, either BNT162b2 or mRNA-1273. Altogether, about 10 COVID-19 convalescent patients and 4 SARS-CoV-2-naive healthy vaccine recipients made up the full study. SARS-CoV-2 spike-specific CD4+ TCR repertoires were compared before and after mRNA vaccination in COVID-19 convalescent patients and in infection-naive vaccine recipients. Cultures from other donors in the study were sequenced with the Oncomine TCR Beta short-read assay on an Illumina iSeq 100. Beyond this particular receptor, the publication reports: The study was limited by a small number of convalescent patients, and early post-infection timepoints were lacking. Among healthy vaccine recipients, nearly all vaccine-induced clones were SARS-CoV-2 mono-reactive, and just 1 of 255 was cross-reactive with common cold coronaviruses. At late post-vaccination timepoints, both infection-induced and vaccine-induced clones showed marked clonal contraction, consistent with waning T cell responses.

In the ViraFEST assay, PBMC were stimulated with viral peptide pools, and antigen-specific CD4+ T cell clonotypes were then identified by expansion using TCR sequencing. After about 9 days of culture, CD4+ T cells were isolated with the EasySep CD4+ T cell isolation kit. The absence of prior SARS-CoV-2 infection in healthy vaccine recipients was confirmed by negative nucleocapsid antibodies before and after vaccination. Approximately 2 million PBMC per well were cultured in IMDM with around 5% human AB serum, roughly 10 IU/ml IL-2 and gentamicin, plus 10 ug/ml peptides. Half of the culture medium was replaced with fresh IL-2-containing medium on days 3 and 7. Unless noted otherwise, every peptide stimulation condition was grown in triplicate wells. Using Ficoll-Paque Plus gradient centrifugation, PBMC were separated from whole blood and then either used fresh or cryopreserved at -140C. The spike proteins of SARS-CoV-2 and of the common cold coronaviruses HCoV-NL63, HCoV-OC43 and HCoV-229E were spanned by overlapping peptide pools. The QIAamp micro DNA kit was used to extract genomic DNA from the cultured CD4+ T cells.

A word on this clone: Its antigen specificity is not known. Per-base quality was not reported, and no clone a single base away is much larger than it.

To prepare the library, the immunoSEQ multiplex PCR assay was applied. DNA from the cultured, isolated CD4+ T cells was subjected to TCR beta CDR3 sequencing. The paper's processing steps were these. Non-productive TCR sequences were removed, reads were trimmed to the CDR3 region, and CDR3s of at least 7 amino acids were retained. Antigen-specific clonotypes were identified with the MANAFEST web app by comparing expansion in peptide wells against reference cultures. For clones to be considered positive, expansion at FDR<0.05 versus reference and all other wells, an odds ratio above 5, and a frequency above 0.1% in two replicate wells were required. Cross-reactive clonotypes were defined as significantly expanded in SARS-CoV-2 spike wells and in at least one common cold coronavirus spike condition. CDR3 similarity was assessed by Levenshtein distance with the stringdist R package, and unrooted trees were built with ape in R 3.6.1. TCRdb carries this immuneACCESS record with in-frame sequences only. Its versions omit some clonotypes, under half of them owing to an unresolved V gene in the studies checked, with the rest unexplained. That table is the source of V, J and clone size, and D and trimming were worked out from the DNA. For this sample the table gives 25,000 or so clones, of which around 73% were detected only once. Of the sample, roughly 4.6% is held by the ten largest clones.

V lost 5 bases and J lost 4 bases; the stretch between them is 14 bases long. CDR1 and CDR2 are read off the germline V gene as SGHRS and YFSETQ. Taken from cysteine to phenylalanine, the CDR3 has 14 residues. The sequence is cut down to CDR3 DNA, 42 bases in frame from base 1. The TCR sequence derives from a human donor who received a COVID-19 vaccine. The sample was CD4+ T cells from PBMCs cultured with SARS-CoV-2 spike peptides, taken before COVID-19 vaccination. Per the publication, the cell subset or site label means: SARS-CoV-2 spike overlapping peptide pool stimulation. The sequence joins TRBV5-1 to TRBJ2-3; D gene: possibly TRBD2, on 7 matching bases. The nucleotide sequence is TGCGCCAGCAGTAAGGGGGGGGTCGCAGATACGCAGTATTTT. This sequence encodes CASSKGGVADTQYF.